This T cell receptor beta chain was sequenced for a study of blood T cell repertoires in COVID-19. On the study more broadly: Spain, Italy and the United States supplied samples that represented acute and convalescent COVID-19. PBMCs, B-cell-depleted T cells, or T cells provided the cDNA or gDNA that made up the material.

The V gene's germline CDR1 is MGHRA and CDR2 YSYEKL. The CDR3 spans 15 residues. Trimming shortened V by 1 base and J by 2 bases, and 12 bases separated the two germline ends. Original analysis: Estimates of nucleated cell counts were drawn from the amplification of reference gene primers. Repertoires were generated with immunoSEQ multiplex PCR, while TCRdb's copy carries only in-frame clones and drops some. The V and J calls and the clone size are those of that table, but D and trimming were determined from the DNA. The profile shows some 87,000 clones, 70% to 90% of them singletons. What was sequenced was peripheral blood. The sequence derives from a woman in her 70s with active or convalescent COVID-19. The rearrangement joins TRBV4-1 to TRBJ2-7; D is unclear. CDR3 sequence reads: CASSQVYQDPYEQYF. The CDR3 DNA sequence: TGCGCCAGCAGCCAAGTTTACCAGGATCCCTACGAGCAGTACTTC.